Presented here are 4 T cell receptor beta chains from one specimen sequenced in a study of T-cell reconstitution after alpha-beta-depleted transplantation in children. The TCRbeta library incorporated unique molecular identifiers. TCRdb re-called the PCR reads through MiXCR, storing one row per CDR3 protein. Found here are around 700,000 distinct CDR3 sequences, about an eighth of them singletons; the top ten hold roughly 0.84%. Sequenced here: PBMCs, sampled before TCRalphabeta/CD19-depleted stem cell transplant. Source of these receptors: a girl between 2 and 10 years old with congenital amegakaryocytic thrombocytopenia, due to receive a stem cell transplant.

There are a few counts of this clonotype. V and J are TRBV27 and TRBJ2-3; 10 bases are shared with TRBD2. The V gene's germline CDR1 is MNHEY and CDR2 SMNVEV (reference sequence). With V trimmed by 2 bases and J by 2 bases, 7 bases remained unmatched. CDR3 size: 17 residues. CDR3: CASSLVLAGTHTDTQYF. Here the CDR3 DNA reads TGTGCCAGCAGTTTAGTACTAGCGGGGACCCACACAGATACGCAGTATTTT.

This clonotype was recorded at least ten times. V and J are TRBV24-1 and TRBJ1-1; the D gene is possibly TRBD1 (5 bases). Germline V gives CDR1 KGHDR, CDR2 SFDVKD. The CDR3 has 13 amino acids. Trimming stripped 6 bases from V and 1 base from J, with 8 bases between. CDR3 DNA: TGTGCCACCAGTCGCACAGGGAACACTGAAGCTTTCTTT. Its translation is CATSRTGNTEAFF.

This sequence joins TRBV28 and TRBJ2-1; D not resolved. Deletions cut 7 bases from V and 2 bases from J, with 9 bases between. The germline gives CDR1 MDHEN, CDR2 SYDVKM. The CDR3 consists of 13 residues. The CDR3 here is CASIKRAYNEQFF. The DNA of the CDR3 is TGTGCCAGCATCAAACGAGCCTACAATGAGCAGTTCTTC.

This clonotype came up many times. The chain combines TRBV20-1 with TRBJ1-1, with D possibly TRBD1 on 6 matching bases. Germline-derived CDR1 and CDR2 are DFQATT and SNEGSKA (reference sequence). CDR3 size: 14 residues. The V end was cut by 6 bases, the J end by 0 bases, with 14 bases between. The CDR3, as DNA: TGCAGTGCGCGCCCGGGACACATGAACACTGAAGCTTTCTTT. Translation: CSARPGHMNTEAFF.